This T cell receptor (beta chain) was found in a study of blood T cell repertoires in COVID-19. J lost 4 bases, V lost 11 bases, and 5 bases had no gene match. Germline assignment: CDR1 LNHDA and CDR2 SQIVND (reference sequence). The CDR3 totals 12 residues. The method was immunoSEQ multiplex PCR; TCRdb's version includes in-frame clones alone and lacks a portion of them. Altogether 240,000 or so clones are present, approximately 90% being singletons, with the ten largest covering over 0.75%. This clone was counted between two and nine times. Material for sequencing was PBMCs or T cells enriched from blood (not recorded which). The chain links TRBV19 to TRBJ1-2, with 9 positions matching TRBD1. This TCR was sampled from a man in his fifties who had been exposed to COVID-19. The CDR3 DNA sequence: TGTGCCGGAAAGGACAGGGGCTATGGCTACACCTTC. It encodes CAGKDRGYGYTF.